The rows below give T cell receptor beta chains drawn from one sample of a study of shared clonotypes between healthy human individuals. Generated by immunoSEQ multiplex PCR, the TCRdb table keeps only in-frame clones and is missing some. This table holds some 1.4 million clones, roughly 96% found once. Specimen: naive CD4+ T cells sorted from blood. These TCRs come from a man aged 25 to 45 in good health. Both conserved end residues are part of each CDR3. Fields, in order: clone size, V gene, J gene, D gene, CDR3 DNA, CDR3 protein. A D gene is named only where the DNA matches it firmly. A row's size may be missing; if present it is once, few, many or a size class.

abundance: -
v_gene: TRBV6-1
j_gene: TRBJ2-7
d_gene: -
CDR3nt: TGTGCCAGGGACCCGGCCTACGAGCAGTACTTC
CDR3aa: CARDPAYEQYF

abundance: -
v_gene: TRBV7-2
j_gene: TRBJ2-7
d_gene: TRBD1
CDR3nt: TGTGCCAGCAGCCCCCCAGGTCCGGGACAGGGTACGTACGAGCAGTACTTC
CDR3aa: CASSPPGPGQGTYEQYF

abundance: -
v_gene: TRBV23-1
j_gene: TRBJ1-5
d_gene: -
CDR3nt: TGCGCCAGCGTCATTTACCGGTCCGAGCTTAGCAATCAGCCCCAGCATTTT
CDR3aa: CASVIYRSELSNQPQHF

abundance: -
v_gene: TRBV9
j_gene: TRBJ2-1
d_gene: TRBD2
CDR3nt: TGTGCCAGCAGCGTAGCAGGTAGCGGGGAATACAATGAGCAGTTCTTC
CDR3aa: CASSVAGSGEYNEQFF

abundance: -
v_gene: TRBV19
j_gene: TRBJ2-7
d_gene: -
CDR3nt: TGTGCCAGTAGCACCAACAGTGCCTCCTACGAGCAGTACTTC
CDR3aa: CASSTNSASYEQYF

abundance: -
v_gene: TRBV2
j_gene: TRBJ2-1
d_gene: TRBD2
CDR3nt: TGTGCCAGCTTTAGAATTAGCGGGAGCTACAATGAGCAGTTCTTC
CDR3aa: CASFRISGSYNEQFF

abundance: -
v_gene: TRBV6-5
j_gene: TRBJ2-5
d_gene: -
CDR3nt: TGTGCCAGCAGCCGAATGGGGGCCGGAGAGACCCAGTACTTC
CDR3aa: CASSRMGAGETQYF

abundance: -
v_gene: TRBV7-6
j_gene: TRBJ2-7
d_gene: -
CDR3nt: TGTGCCAGCAGCTCCAGAAAGGGTTACACCTACGAGCAGTACTTC
CDR3aa: CASSSRKGYTYEQYF

abundance: -
v_gene: TRBV28
j_gene: TRBJ1-1
d_gene: -
CDR3nt: TGTGCCAGCAGATTACAGGGTGGTGGCACTGAAGCTTTCTTT
CDR3aa: CASRLQGGGTEAFF

abundance: once
v_gene: TRBV11-3
j_gene: TRBJ2-3
d_gene: -
CDR3nt: TGTGCCAGCAGCTTAGGACGGGACGGCAGCACAGATACGCAGTATTTT
CDR3aa: CASSLGRDGSTDTQYF

abundance: -
v_gene: TRBV18
j_gene: TRBJ2-1
d_gene: TRBD2
CDR3nt: TGTGCCAGCTCACCGGGACTAGCGGAGGCGGGGTTCTTC
CDR3aa: CASSPGLAEAGFF

abundance: -
v_gene: TRBV7-8
j_gene: TRBJ2-7
d_gene: TRBD2
CDR3nt: TGTGCCAGCAGCTTATTTCCGGGGCTAGCGGGCTACGAGCAGTACTTC
CDR3aa: CASSLFPGLAGYEQYF

abundance: -
v_gene: TRBV11-2
j_gene: TRBJ2-2
d_gene: -
CDR3nt: TGTGCCAGCAGCTTAGTCCGGGAGACGAACACCGGGGAGCTGTTTTTT
CDR3aa: CASSLVRETNTGELFF

abundance: -
v_gene: TRBV2
j_gene: TRBJ2-7
d_gene: TRBD1
CDR3nt: TGTTCGATTACAGGGGGCGGATACGAGCAGTACTTC
CDR3aa: CSITGGGYEQYF

abundance: -
v_gene: TRBV6-1
j_gene: TRBJ2-3
d_gene: -
CDR3nt: TGTGCCAGCGTGGACATCTCTAGCACAGATACGCAGTATTTT
CDR3aa: CASVDISSTDTQYF

abundance: -
v_gene: TRBV7-2
j_gene: TRBJ2-3
d_gene: TRBD2
CDR3nt: TGTGCCAGTTCCTGGGAGGGCTTACGAGATACGCAGTATTTT
CDR3aa: CASSWEGLRDTQYF

abundance: -
v_gene: TRBV19
j_gene: TRBJ1-2
d_gene: -
CDR3nt: TGTGCCAGTAGTATTCAAGGGCAGAGTTATGGCTACACCTTC
CDR3aa: CASSIQGQSYGYTF

abundance: -
v_gene: TRBV19
j_gene: TRBJ1-4
d_gene: -
CDR3nt: TGTGCCAGTAGTACAGGGACCTCAGGGAATGAAAAACTGTTTTTT
CDR3aa: CASSTGTSGNEKLFF

abundance: -
v_gene: TRBV28
j_gene: TRBJ2-5
d_gene: TRBD1
CDR3nt: TGTGCCAGCAGGAGCAGGGGGCTAAGGGACGGAGAGACCCAGTACTTC
CDR3aa: CASRSRGLRDGETQYF

abundance: -
v_gene: TRBV4-1
j_gene: TRBJ1-5
d_gene: -
CDR3nt: TGCGCCAGCAGCCAAGAAGGGCCAGCGAGACACAATCAGCCCCAGCATTTT
CDR3aa: CASSQEGPARHNQPQHF

abundance: -
v_gene: TRBV5-1
j_gene: TRBJ2-5
d_gene: TRBD1
CDR3nt: TGCGCCAGCAGCTTGGTTCCTTTAGACAGGGATTCGAGAGAGACCCAGTACTTC
CDR3aa: CASSLVPLDRDSRETQYF

abundance: -
v_gene: TRBV5-1
j_gene: TRBJ2-5
d_gene: TRBD1
CDR3nt: TGCGCCAGCAGCCCGAGACAGGGGTCCCTGGAGACCCAGTACTTC
CDR3aa: CASSPRQGSLETQYF

abundance: -
v_gene: TRBV18
j_gene: TRBJ2-5
d_gene: -
CDR3nt: TGTGCCAGCTCGCCAGACTCCCAAGTGTTGGAGACCCAGTACTTC
CDR3aa: CASSPDSQVLETQYF

abundance: -
v_gene: TRBV6-1
j_gene: TRBJ2-7
d_gene: TRBD1
CDR3nt: TGTGCCAGCAGTGAAAGAGGTAGAAGGGACAGGGGTTCTGGCTATTCCTACGAGCAGTACTTC
CDR3aa: CASSERGRRDRGSGYSYEQYF

abundance: -
v_gene: TRBV11-2
j_gene: TRBJ2-1
d_gene: TRBD2
CDR3nt: TGTGCCAGCAGCTCCGGGACTAGCGGGAGGAGGTACAATGAGCAGTTCTTC
CDR3aa: CASSSGTSGRRYNEQFF

abundance: -
v_gene: TRBV30
j_gene: TRBJ1-2
d_gene: -
CDR3nt: TGTGCCTGGAGTTTCGTCGCTCACAACTATGGCTACACCTTC
CDR3aa: CAWSFVAHNYGYTF

abundance: -
v_gene: TRBV5-4
j_gene: TRBJ1-4
d_gene: -
CDR3nt: TGTGCCAGCAGCTTATTTACAGCGGAAAAACTGTTTTTT
CDR3aa: CASSLFTAEKLFF

abundance: -
v_gene: TRBV15
j_gene: TRBJ2-7
d_gene: -
CDR3nt: TGTGCCACCAGCAGAGATGTAGGGTTCGAGCAGTACTTC
CDR3aa: CATSRDVGFEQYF

abundance: -
v_gene: TRBV11-2
j_gene: TRBJ2-7
d_gene: -
CDR3nt: TGTGCCAGCAGCTTAGATGTTGTGGCCGAGCAGTACTTC
CDR3aa: CASSLDVVAEQYF

abundance: -
v_gene: TRBV5-1
j_gene: TRBJ2-3
d_gene: -
CDR3nt: TGCGCCAGCAGCTTGGGGCTATCGAGCACAGATACGCAGTATTTT
CDR3aa: CASSLGLSSTDTQYF

abundance: -
v_gene: TRBV10-3
j_gene: TRBJ2-1
d_gene: -
CDR3nt: TGTGCCATCAGTGACAGCAATGAGCAGTTCTTC
CDR3aa: CAISDSNEQFF

abundance: -
v_gene: TRBV15
j_gene: TRBJ2-1
d_gene: -
CDR3nt: TGTGCCACCAGCAGAGATAGAGGGGGCTCCTACAATGAGCAGTTCTTC
CDR3aa: CATSRDRGGSYNEQFF

abundance: -
v_gene: TRBV18
j_gene: TRBJ1-2
d_gene: -
CDR3nt: TGTGCCAGCTCACCGATCGAGGTCGACTATGGCTACACCTTC
CDR3aa: CASSPIEVDYGYTF

abundance: -
v_gene: TRBV5-4
j_gene: TRBJ1-5
d_gene: -
CDR3nt: TGTGCCAGCAGCTTACAGGGCCGCGACAATCAGCCCCAGCATTTT
CDR3aa: CASSLQGRDNQPQHF

abundance: -
v_gene: TRBV27
j_gene: TRBJ2-1
d_gene: -
CDR3nt: TGTGCCAGCAGTCCCCGGGACCCCTCCTACAATGAGCAGTTCTTC
CDR3aa: CASSPRDPSYNEQFF

abundance: -
v_gene: TRBV5-1
j_gene: TRBJ2-5
d_gene: TRBD1
CDR3nt: TGCGCCAGCAACCGACAGGGGAGGCAAGAGACCCAGTACTTC
CDR3aa: CASNRQGRQETQYF

abundance: -
v_gene: TRBV28
j_gene: TRBJ1-1
d_gene: -
CDR3nt: TGTGCCAGCAGAATGGCGGTGAACACTGAAGCTTTCTTT
CDR3aa: CASRMAVNTEAFF

abundance: once
v_gene: TRBV28
j_gene: TRBJ1-1
d_gene: -
CDR3nt: TGTGCCAGTTGGGACCCCAGGGGTTCTTCAGGCACCCCAGCTTTCTTT
CDR3aa: CASWDPRGSSGTPAFF